Listed below are T cell receptor beta chains from one sample, sequenced in a study of graft-versus-host responses after intestinal transplantation. Some clones are missing from TCRdb's copy, which holds only in-frame ones; the method was immunoSEQ multiplex PCR. The table has about 99,000 clones, roughly 93% seen once. Their specific antigens are unknown. Here the sequenced sample was unstimulated CD8+ T cells sorted from spleen or lymph node cells, taken before intestinal transplant. Receptor source: a human donor who received an intestinal transplant. CDR3s include the opening cysteine and the closing phenylalanine or tryptophan. The D gene is left open where the match is weak. The listing skips clone size in some rows; elsewhere it reads once, few, many or a size class.

clone size: .; V gene: TRBV6-5; J gene: TRBJ1-2; D gene: TRBD1; CDR3 protein: CASSWTGEGYGYTF; CDR3 DNA: TGTGCCAGCAGTTGGACAGGGGAGGGGTATGGCTACACCTTC
clone size: once; V gene: TRBV7-8; J gene: TRBJ2-3; D gene: .; CDR3 protein: CASSFSTDTQYF; CDR3 DNA: TGTGCCAGCAGCTTTAGCACAGATACGCAGTATTTT
clone size: .; V gene: TRBV5-6; J gene: TRBJ2-7; D gene: .; CDR3 protein: CASSLQGYEQYF; CDR3 DNA: TGTGCCAGCAGCTTGCAGGGGTACGAGCAGTACTTC
clone size: .; V gene: TRBV4-1; J gene: TRBJ2-1; D gene: TRBD1; CDR3 protein: CASRPGTGGKDEQFF; CDR3 DNA: TGCGCCAGCAGGCCCGGGACAGGGGGAAAAGATGAGCAGTTCTTC
clone size: .; V gene: TRBV11-2; J gene: TRBJ2-5; D gene: TRBD2; CDR3 protein: CASSRGGYQETQYF; CDR3 DNA: TGTGCCAGCAGCCGCGGGGGATACCAAGAGACCCAGTACTTC
clone size: .; V gene: TRBV9; J gene: TRBJ2-1; D gene: TRBD1; CDR3 protein: CASTGQGFDEQFF; CDR3 DNA: TGTGCCAGCACGGGACAGGGTTTCGATGAGCAGTTCTTC
clone size: .; V gene: TRBV6-5; J gene: TRBJ2-2; D gene: TRBD1; CDR3 protein: CASNRDSLTGELFF; CDR3 DNA: TGTGCCAGCAACCGGGACAGCCTCACCGGGGAGCTGTTTTTT
clone size: .; V gene: TRBV5-6; J gene: TRBJ1-6; D gene: TRBD1; CDR3 protein: CASSLQDRVYNSPLHF; CDR3 DNA: TGTGCCAGCAGCTTGCAAGACAGGGTCTATAATTCACCCCTCCACTTT
clone size: once; V gene: TRBV4-1; J gene: TRBJ1-5; D gene: TRBD1; CDR3 protein: CASSQGLGQGNQPQHF; CDR3 DNA: TGCGCCAGCAGCCAAGGGCTGGGACAGGGCAATCAGCCCCAGCATTTT
clone size: once; V gene: TRBV29-1; J gene: TRBJ2-3; D gene: TRBD1; CDR3 protein: CSVPDRDPPDTQYF; CDR3 DNA: TGCAGCGTTCCTGACAGGGACCCTCCAGATACGCAGTATTTT
clone size: .; V gene: TRBV4-1; J gene: TRBJ2-6; D gene: .; CDR3 protein: CASSLNPGKVTPGANVLTF; CDR3 DNA: TGCGCCAGCAGCCTAAACCCGGGGAAGGTGACTCCTGGGGCCAACGTCCTGACTTTC
clone size: .; V gene: TRBV29-1; J gene: TRBJ1-3; D gene: .; CDR3 protein: CSVEDAGAGNTIYF; CDR3 DNA: TGCAGCGTTGAAGATGCGGGGGCGGGAAACACCATATATTTT
clone size: .; V gene: TRBV13; J gene: TRBJ1-1; D gene: .; CDR3 protein: CASSLVEINTEAFF; CDR3 DNA: TGTGCCAGCAGCTTAGTTGAGATCAACACTGAAGCTTTCTTT
clone size: .; V gene: TRBV27; J gene: TRBJ2-2; D gene: .; CDR3 protein: CASSLYGDGDTGELFF; CDR3 DNA: TGTGCCAGCAGTTTATATGGGGATGGAGACACCGGGGAGCTGTTTTTT
clone size: once; V gene: TRBV10-2; J gene: TRBJ2-3; D gene: TRBD2; CDR3 protein: CASTRLAGGTDTQYF; CDR3 DNA: TGCGCCAGCACCAGACTAGCGGGGGGCACAGATACGCAGTATTTT
clone size: .; V gene: TRBV19; J gene: TRBJ2-3; D gene: TRBD2; CDR3 protein: CASSITGGPGLTDTQYF; CDR3 DNA: TGTGCCAGTAGTATAACGGGGGGGCCCGGTTTGACAGATACGCAGTATTTT
clone size: .; V gene: TRBV7-2; J gene: TRBJ2-1; D gene: .; CDR3 protein: CASSSLAPSYNEQFF; CDR3 DNA: TGTGCCAGCAGTTCCCTAGCGCCCTCCTACAATGAGCAGTTCTTC
clone size: once; V gene: TRBV19; J gene: TRBJ1-3; D gene: TRBD1; CDR3 protein: CATELTGVGNTIYF; CDR3 DNA: TGTGCCACCGAACTTACAGGGGTTGGAAACACCATATATTTT